The T cell receptor beta chain under discussion was sequenced for a study of early T cells in non-severe SARS-CoV-2 infection. Study-wide context: It was bulk RNA from unsorted whole blood that was sequenced, and the chains were unpaired.

Study-wide results and caveats: The VDJdb matching leaned toward anti-spike CD8 responses and overlooked private and CD4 specificities.

The sample holds a few counts of this clonotype. Its antigen is unidentified. The CDR3 extends over 15 amino acids. The germline V gene has CDR1 LGHDT and CDR2 YNNKEL (reference sequence). V dropped 2 bases and J dropped 0 bases, with 8 bases sitting between them. The TCR library protocol attached unique molecular identifiers to the individual cDNA molecules. TCRdb re-derived calls from the 5' RACE reads in MiXCR, one entry per CDR3 protein. The sample carries 85,000 to 90,000 distinct CDR3 sequences, around 15% recorded once. The clonotype comes from an adult who was a healthcare worker with PCR-confirmed SARS-CoV-2 infection or an uninfected control (not recorded which). The specimen was whole blood. The genes are TRBV3-1 and TRBJ1-5; D remains unclear. The CDR3 coding sequence is TGTGCCAGCAGCCAAAGAGACGGTAGCAATCAGCCCCAGCATTTT. Protein product: CASSQRDGSNQPQHF.